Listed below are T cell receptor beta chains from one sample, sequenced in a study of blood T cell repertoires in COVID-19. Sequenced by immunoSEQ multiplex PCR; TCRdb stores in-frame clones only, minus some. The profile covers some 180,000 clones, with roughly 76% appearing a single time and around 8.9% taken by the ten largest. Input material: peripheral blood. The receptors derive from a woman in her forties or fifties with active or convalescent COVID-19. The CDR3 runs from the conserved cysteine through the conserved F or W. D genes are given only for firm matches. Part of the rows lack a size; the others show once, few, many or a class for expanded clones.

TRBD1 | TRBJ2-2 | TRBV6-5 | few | TGTGCCAGCAGTTACCCGACAGGGGGCCACACCGGGGAGCTGTTTTTT | CASSYPTGGHTGELFF
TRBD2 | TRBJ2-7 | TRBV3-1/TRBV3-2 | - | TGTGCCAGCAGTCTCGGACTAGCGGGGGCAACCGAGCAGTACTTC | CASSLGLAGATEQYF
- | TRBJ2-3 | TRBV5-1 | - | TGCGCCAGCAGTAATCCGGGTCCAGATACGCAGTATTTT | CASSNPGPDTQYF
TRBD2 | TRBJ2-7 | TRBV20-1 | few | TGCAGTGCTAGTCCATCGGGGGGAAACTACGAGCAGTACTTC | CSASPSGGNYEQYF
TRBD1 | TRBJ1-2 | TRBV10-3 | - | TGTGCCATCAGTCCTAGACAGGGAGAGGGCGGCTACACCTTC | CAISPRQGEGGYTF
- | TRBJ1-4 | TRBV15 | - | TGTGCCACCAGCAGAGACGCGGGGGAAAAACTGTTTTTT | CATSRDAGEKLFF
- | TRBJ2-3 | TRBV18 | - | TGTGCCAGCTCACCTTACAGGGGCACAGATACGCAGTATTTT | CASSPYRGTDTQYF
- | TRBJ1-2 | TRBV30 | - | TGTGCCTGGAGTGTACGTAGCGTTCCCGACTATGGCTACACCTTC | CAWSVRSVPDYGYTF
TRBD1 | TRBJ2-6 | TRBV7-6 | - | TGTGCCAGCAGACGTGACAGGGGATTCTCTGGGGCCAACGTCCTGACTTTC | CASRRDRGFSGANVLTF
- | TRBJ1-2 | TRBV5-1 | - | TGCGCCAGCAGCTTGTCGACAGGCTGGGGCTACACCTTC | CASSLSTGWGYTF
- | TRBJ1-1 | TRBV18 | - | TGTGCCAGCTCACCAAGCTCTGTCGGTGAAGCTTTCTTT | CASSPSSVGEAFF
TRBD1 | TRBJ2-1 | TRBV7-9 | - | TGTGCCAGCAGCTCCTCTTTGGCTTTAACAGGGGGCTACTACAATGAGCAGTTCTTC | CASSSSLALTGGYYNEQFF
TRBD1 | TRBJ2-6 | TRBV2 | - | TGTGCCAGCAGATATGGACAGGGACATCGGTCTGGGGCCAACGTCCTGACTTTC | CASRYGQGHRSGANVLTF
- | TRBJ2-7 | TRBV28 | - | TGTGCCAGCAGTACGACAGGTTACGGGGCTTACGAGCAGTACTTC | CASSTTGYGAYEQYF
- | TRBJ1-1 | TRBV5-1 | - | TGCGCCAGCAGCTTGGGGTACAGGGTCACTGAAGCTTTCTTT | CASSLGYRVTEAFF
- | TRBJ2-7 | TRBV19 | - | TGTGCCAGTAGTATAGATCTACAGGGTTACGAGCAGTACTTC | CASSIDLQGYEQYF
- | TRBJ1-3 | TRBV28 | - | TGTGCCAGCAGTTCGCCGGGACTAGAGAACACCATATATTTT | CASSSPGLENTIYF
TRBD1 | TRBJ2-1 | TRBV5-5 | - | TGTGCCAGCAGCCCCGGGACAGGGGACTACAATGAGCAGTTCTTC | CASSPGTGDYNEQFF
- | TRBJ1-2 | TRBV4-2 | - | TGTGCCAGCAGCCAAGATACGGGGAATTGGGGCTATGGCTACACCTTC | CASSQDTGNWGYGYTF
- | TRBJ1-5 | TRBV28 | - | TGTGCCAGCAGCCCCACAGGGAACGGCAATCAGCCCCAGCATTTT | CASSPTGNGNQPQHF
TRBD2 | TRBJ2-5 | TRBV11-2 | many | TGTGCCAGCAGCTCCCCCAGGGTAGCGGGAGTGGTGGAGACCCAGTACTTC | CASSSPRVAGVVETQYF
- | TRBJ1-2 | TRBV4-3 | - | TGCGCCAGCAGCCAAGACGGGGGTATCGGGGGCTACACCTTC | CASSQDGGIGGYTF
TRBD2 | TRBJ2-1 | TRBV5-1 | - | TGCGCCAGCAGCTTGGTACTGACGGCGGGAGCGGGTAATGAGCAGTTCTTC | CASSLVLTAGAGNEQFF
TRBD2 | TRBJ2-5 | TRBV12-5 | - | TGTGCTAGTGGTTTGAAGCCTAGCGGGGCCCAAGAGACCCAGTACTTC | CASGLKPSGAQETQYF
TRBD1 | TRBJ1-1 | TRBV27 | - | TGTGCCAGCAGTTACAGGGGCCTGAACACTGAAGCTTTCTTT | CASSYRGLNTEAFF
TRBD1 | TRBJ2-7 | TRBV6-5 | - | TGTGCCAGCAGTTACGACGGGCAGGGGGCCTACGAGCAGTACTTC | CASSYDGQGAYEQYF
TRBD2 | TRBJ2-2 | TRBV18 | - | TGTGCCAGCTCACCCCTCCCACCGACTAGCGGTACGAACACCGGGGAGCTGTTTTTT | CASSPLPPTSGTNTGELFF
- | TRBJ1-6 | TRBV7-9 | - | TGTGCCAGCAGCTTACCCCAGGGCCCCTATAATTCACCCCTCCACTTT | CASSLPQGPYNSPLHF
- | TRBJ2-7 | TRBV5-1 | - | TGCGCCAGCAGCTCTCAAGTACGGGAGCAGTACTTC | CASSSQVREQYF
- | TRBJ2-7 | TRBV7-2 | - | TGTGCCAGCAGCCCAACGCCGGGAAGGGGGGAGCAGTACTTC | CASSPTPGRGEQYF
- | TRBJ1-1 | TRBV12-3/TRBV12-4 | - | TGTGCCAGCAGTTTAAGGCGGGCGATTGAAGCTTTCTTT | CASSLRRAIEAFF
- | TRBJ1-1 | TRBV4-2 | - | TGTGCCAGCAGCCAAGATTGGGGGGGGTCGAACACTGAAGCTTTCTTT | CASSQDWGGSNTEAFF
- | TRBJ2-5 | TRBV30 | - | TGTGCCTGGAGCCACTCCCGGGGGACCCAGTACTTC | CAWSHSRGTQYF
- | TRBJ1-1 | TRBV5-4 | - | TGTGCCAGCAGCTTGCCCCCGTCGAACACTGAAGCTTTCTTT | CASSLPPSNTEAFF
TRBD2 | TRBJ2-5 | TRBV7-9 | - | TGTGCCAGCAGCGCACTTGATGATGGTAGCGGGGGGCCCCGGGAGACCCAGTACTTC | CASSALDDGSGGPRETQYF
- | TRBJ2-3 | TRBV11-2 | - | TGTGCCAGCAGCCCCTCGGGAACGGCGAGTACGCAGTATTTT | CASSPSGTASTQYF
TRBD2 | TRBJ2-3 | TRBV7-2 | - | TGTGCCAGCAGCTTAACCGGGGAGGGGAATACGCAGTATTTT | CASSLTGEGNTQYF